This entry lists 2 T cell receptor beta chains sequenced from one sample in a study of T-cell memory formation after mild COVID-19 (dated by TCRdb to the early 2020s). The library was built by means of 5' RACE. Data came from an Illumina NovaSeq 6000. TCRdb reworked the public reads: Q25 trimming with fastp, MiXCR clone assembly, productive beta chains retained. CDR3 protein duplicates are merged, each entry listing the most common genes and DNA. A total of tens of thousands of distinct CDR3 sequences appear in this sample, less than 8% of them only once. 0.79% of the sample is in the top ten clones. The sequenced sample was PBMCs or a T cell subset sorted from them (not recorded which). The receptors come from an adult who had mild COVID-19 (a few samples of this study predate the infection). The sample titles of this study are shuffled in the database, so cell type and time point are left out.

This clonotype was counted a few times. The chain joins TRBV9 to TRBJ2-5, with 8 bases identical to TRBD1. The CDR3 has 15 residues. J lost 2 bases, V lost 0 bases, and 3 bases had no gene match. In germline, CDR1 is SGDLS, CDR2 YYNGEE. The CDR3 loop reads CASSVGTGGQETQYF. Here the CDR3 DNA reads TGTGCCAGCAGCGTAGGCACAGGGGGACAAGAGACCCAGTACTTC.

This clonotype has just a few counts. The chain has TRBV10-3 and TRBJ1-2, with D tentatively TRBD1 (5 bases). CDR1 and CDR2 from the germline V gene are ENHRY and SYGVKD. The V end lost 5 bases, the J end lost 1 base, and 20 bases lay between the germline ends. This CDR3 has 17 amino acids. The CDR3 sequence is CAISFEGTLGLNYGYTF. DNA of the CDR3: TGTGCCATCAGTTTCGAGGGGACCCTGGGGCTTAACTATGGCTACACCTTC.